The rows below give T cell receptor beta chains drawn from one sample of a study of vaccination and CD4 T cells after COVID-19. These TCRs' antigens remain unknown. TCRdb re-called the PCR reads through MiXCR, storing one row per CDR3 protein. The sample consists of 11,000 or so distinct CDR3 sequences, around 29% of them appearing once. The sequenced sample was CD4+ T cells from blood, cultured in vitro. All receptors derive from a human donor in good health. Both conserved end residues are part of each CDR3. Each record gives: clone size, V gene, D gene, CDR3 length, J gene, CDR3 protein, CDR3 DNA. A D gene is named only where the DNA matches it firmly. Some rows mark clone size as missing; the rest say once, few, many or name a class of expanded clone.

.	TRBV6-1	.	12	TRBJ2-5	CASSVRDETQYF	TGTGCCAGCAGTGTCAGGGATGAGACCCAGTACTTC
.	TRBV20-1	.	14	TRBJ2-3	CSARDLRGTDTQYF	TGCAGTGCTAGAGATCTTAGAGGAACAGATACGCAGTATTTT
.	TRBV11-2	.	15	TRBJ1-6	CASSLVGRGNSPLHF	TGTGCCAGCAGCTTAGTGGGCAGGGGTAATTCACCCCTCCACTTT
.	TRBV19	.	15	TRBJ1-3	CASRGGPLSGNTIYF	TGTGCCAGCCGGGGAGGGCCCCTCTCTGGAAACACCATATATTTT
few	TRBV30	.	16	TRBJ1-1	CAWSVTRGWVVTEAFF	TGTGCCTGGAGTGTAACCAGGGGATGGGTAGTCACTGAAGCTTTCTTT
.	TRBV6-2/TRBV6-3	.	14	TRBJ2-1	CASSSRRTYNEQFF	TGTGCCAGCAGTTCACGACGGACATACAATGAGCAGTTCTTC
few	TRBV20-1	.	15	TRBJ2-7	CSARALRNGFFEQYF	TGCAGTGCTAGAGCCCTAAGGAACGGGTTCTTCGAGCAGTACTTC
once	TRBV29-1	.	10	TRBJ2-4	CSVHGDIQYF	TGCAGCGTTCACGGAGACATTCAGTACTTC
few	TRBV19	TRBD2	14	TRBJ2-7	CASGGGPPGGEQYF	TGTGCCAGTGGCGGGGGGCCCCCAGGAGGCGAGCAGTACTTC
few	TRBV5-4	.	16	TRBJ1-2	CASSLVLGLRDYGYTF	TGTGCCAGCAGCTTGGTACTCGGTTTAAGGGACTATGGCTACACCTTC
.	TRBV7-9	.	11	TRBJ2-5	CASSSRETQYF	TGTGCCAGCAGCTCCCGAGAGACCCAGTACTTC
few	TRBV20-1	.	16	TRBJ2-7	CSARDQGGRPSYEQYF	TGCAGTGCTAGAGATCAAGGTGGGCGGCCTTCCTACGAGCAGTACTTC
.	TRBV25-1	.	13	TRBJ2-2	CASSLAGTGELFF	TGTGCCAGCAGTCTTGCGGGGACCGGGGAGCTGTTTTTT
.	TRBV11-2	TRBD2	16	TRBJ2-3	CASSLLGTSGTDTQYF	TGTGCCAGCAGCTTACTGGGGACTAGCGGCACAGATACGCAGTATTTT
.	TRBV28	.	12	TRBJ1-1	CASSKGNTEAFF	TGTGCCAGCAGTAAGGGAAACACTGAAGCTTTCTTT
few	TRBV6-5	TRBD1	14	TRBJ1-1	CASSYSTGGTEAFF	TGTGCCAGCAGTTACTCGACAGGGGGGACTGAAGCTTTCTTT
few	TRBV24-1	.	14	TRBJ2-3	CATSDFRGTDTQYF	TGTGCCACCAGTGATTTCCGGGGCACAGATACGCAGTATTTT
.	TRBV6-2/TRBV6-3	.	16	TRBJ2-2	CASSYWAETSTGELFF	TGTGCCAGCAGTTACTGGGCCGAGACGAGCACCGGGGAGCTGTTTTTT
few	TRBV7-2	.	13	TRBJ1-2	CASSLGRSYGYTF	TGTGCCAGCAGCTTAGGCCGAAGCTATGGCTACACCTTC
few	TRBV7-3	TRBD2	15	TRBJ2-7	CASSFSSGGSYEQYF	TGTGCCAGCAGCTTTTCCAGCGGGGGTTCCTACGAGCAGTACTTC
.	TRBV4-2	.	14	TRBJ1-2	CASSQDKAGRGYTF	TGTGCCAGCAGCCAAGATAAGGCAGGCAGGGGCTACACCTTC
.	TRBV7-2	.	15	TRBJ2-2	CASSLVRANTGELFF	TGTGCCAGCAGCTTAGTGCGTGCGAACACCGGGGAGCTGTTTTTT
few	TRBV10-3	.	13	TRBJ1-6	CATEDSLNSPLHF	TGTGCCACAGAAGACAGTCTGAATTCACCCCTCCACTTT
.	TRBV6-1	.	15	TRBJ1-2	CASSEISGSDYGYTF	TGTGCCAGCAGTGAAATATCCGGGTCGGACTATGGCTACACCTTC
.	TRBV9	.	13	TRBJ1-2	CASSPGRNYGYTF	TGTGCCAGCAGTCCCGGGAGGAACTATGGCTACACCTTC
.	TRBV18	.	14	TRBJ2-1	CASSQDRGHNEQFF	TGTGCCAGCTCACAGGACCGGGGCCACAATGAGCAGTTCTTC
.	TRBV3-1	TRBD2	16	TRBJ2-5	CASSQGSGNMAETQYF	TGTGCCAGCAGCCAGGGTAGCGGGAACATGGCGGAGACCCAGTACTTC
.	TRBV4-2	.	16	TRBJ1-6	CASSQVGGRENSPLHF	TGTGCCAGCAGCCAAGTGGGGGGGCGCGAAAATTCACCCCTCCACTTT
.	TRBV19	TRBD1	15	TRBJ2-3	CASSPLGGQGNTQYF	TGTGCCAGTAGTCCTCTGGGTGGACAGGGTAATACGCAGTATTTT
.	TRBV18	TRBD2	14	TRBJ2-1	CASSGLAGGNEQFF	TGTGCCAGCTCAGGACTAGCGGGAGGGAATGAGCAGTTCTTC
medium-sized	TRBV6-1	.	14	TRBJ1-6	CASSRGNVDSPLHF	TGTGCCAGCAGCAGGGGAAATGTGGATTCACCCCTCCACTTT
few	TRBV28	.	14	TRBJ2-5	CASSLLSGVETQYF	TGTGCCAGCAGTCTCCTGTCGGGGGTAGAGACCCAGTACTTC
.	TRBV4-2	.	15	TRBJ1-4	CASSQAGTSNEKLFF	TGTGCCAGCAGCCAGGCCGGGACAAGTAATGAAAAACTGTTTTTT
.	TRBV6-5	TRBD2	16	TRBJ2-5	CASSSLREGIQETQYF	TGTGCCAGCAGTTCTCTCCGGGAGGGTATCCAAGAGACCCAGTACTTC
.	TRBV21-1	.	14	TRBJ2-3	CASSKELGKDTQYF	TGTGCCAGCAGCAAAGAGTTGGGGAAGGATACGCAGTATTTT
.	TRBV6-5	.	15	TRBJ1-1	CASSYSPQGNTEAFF	TGTGCCAGCAGTTACTCGCCACAGGGGAACACTGAAGCTTTCTTT
medium-sized	TRBV7-2	TRBD2	18	TRBJ2-3	CASSLGDSGSLRADTQYF	TGTGCCAGCAGCTTAGGGGATAGCGGGAGCTTGCGGGCAGATACGCAGTATTTT
.	TRBV20-1	TRBD1	14	TRBJ2-7	CSARSRTGVDEQYF	TGCAGTGCACGAAGTCGGACAGGGGTCGACGAGCAGTACTTC
medium-sized	TRBV20-1	TRBD1	16	TRBJ1-2	CSAPWLRDSRKWGYTF	TGCAGTGCCCCCTGGTTAAGGGACAGCAGAAAGTGGGGCTACACCTTC
.	TRBV19	TRBD2	14	TRBJ2-7	CASSMGLAAYEQYF	TGTGCCAGTAGTATGGGACTAGCGGCCTACGAGCAGTACTTC
.	TRBV20-1	.	19	TRBJ2-1	CSARGQRGTGGVRYNEQFF	TGCAGTGCTAGAGGCCAACGGGGGACGGGCGGGGTCCGATACAATGAGCAGTTCTTC
few	TRBV29-1	.	11	TRBJ1-2	CSVERGKGYTF	TGCAGCGTTGAGAGGGGAAAGGGCTACACCTTC
few	TRBV19	.	15	TRBJ1-1	CASTPSDRSYTEAFF	TGTGCCAGTACTCCTTCTGACAGGTCCTACACTGAAGCTTTCTTT
.	TRBV27	TRBD1	14	TRBJ2-7	CASSLSPVSGQVFF	TGTGCCAGCAGTTTATCCCCGGTTTCGGGACAGGTCTTCTTC
.	TRBV7-3	.	16	TRBJ1-1	CASTPRGDRRRAEAFF	TGTGCCAGCACCCCACGGGGGGACCGGCGGAGGGCTGAAGCTTTCTTT
few	TRBV20-1	.	14	TRBJ2-5	CSARDLRVQETQYF	TGCAGTGCTAGAGATCTGCGGGTTCAAGAGACCCAGTACTTC
.	TRBV28	TRBD2	14	TRBJ2-5	CATAGGTSAKTQYF	TGTGCCACCGCGGGGGGGACTAGCGCAAAGACCCAGTACTTC